The 31 T cell receptor beta chains reported below all come from one sample, sequenced in a study of T cells in Graves' hyperthyroidism and ophthalmopathy. There were TCR beta CDR3 regions amplified from RNA transcripts. TCR CDR3 regions were first amplified by RT-PCR with HTBI primers. TCRdb reprocessed the multiplex PCR reads with MiXCR, giving one entry per CDR3 protein. The sample lists fewer than 200,000 distinct CDR3 sequences; 9.4% were seen once. The sequencing input was blood. These receptors were obtained from a woman aged 18-29 years with Graves' hyperthyroidism that later progressed to Graves' ophthalmopathy.

At least ten counts were recorded for this clonotype. J is TRBJ2-3 and V is TRBV25-1, with 8 bases identical to TRBD2. The germline V gene encodes CDR1 MGHDK and CDR2 SYGVNS. The CDR3 runs 16 residues. The junction had 8 bases not matched to a gene; V was cut back by 4 bases and J by 2 bases. DNA for the CDR3: TGTGCCAGCAGTGCGGGGGGGAGATGTGACACAGATACGCAGTATTTT. The encoded protein is CASSAGGRCDTDTQYF. The full variable domain, its missing parts supplied by reference TRBV25-1 and TRBJ2-3, is EADIYQTPRYLVIGTGKKITLECSQTMGHDKMYWYQQDPGMELHLIHYSYGVNSTEKGDLSSESTVSRIRTEHFPLTLESARPSHTSQYLCASSAGGRCDTDTQYFGPGTRLTVL.

The CDR3 DNA follows: TGTGCCAGCAGCCAAGATTGGGCTAGCGTCGAGCAGTACTTC. Amino acids: CASSQDWASVEQYF. The chain uses TRBV3-1 and TRBJ2-7, with D possibly matching TRBD2 (6 bases). In germline, CDR1 is LGHDT, CDR2 YNNKEL (reference sequence). V lost 0 bases and J 6 bases, leaving 12 bases between the germline ends. The CDR3 has 14 residues.

This clonotype was picked up many times. The chain carries TRBV13 and TRBJ1-6; TRBD1 aligns across 7 bases. The CDR3 is 14 amino acids. Germline CDR1 is PRHDT and CDR2 is FYEKMQ (reference sequence). J was trimmed by 6 bases and V by 5 bases; bases with no gene match: 4. CDR3 amino acids: CASSLRDSNSPLHF. The DNA of the CDR3 is TGTGCCAGCAGCCTCCGGGACAGTAATTCACCCCTCCACTTT. Together with reference TRBV13 and TRBJ1-6, the CDR3 gives the full variable domain: AAGVIQSPRHLIKEKRETATLKCYPIPRHDTVYWYQQGPGQDPQFLISFYEKMQSDKGSIPDRFSAQQFSDYHSELNMSSLELGDSALYFCASSLRDSNSPLHFGNGTRLTVT.

This clonotype was found many times. This chain connects TRBV28 to TRBJ1-5, with D perhaps TRBD1 (5 bases). Germline assignment: CDR1 MDHEN and CDR2 SYDVKM. Trimming removed 6 bases at V and 2 bases at J, with 14 bases between. This CDR3 comprises 15 residues. CDR3 protein: CASSIRGRGNQPQHF. The CDR3 DNA sequence: TGTGCCAGCAGCATAAGGGGTCGTGGCAATCAGCCCCAGCATTTT.

Many counts were recorded for this clonotype. This sequence joins TRBV15 and TRBJ2-1; 10 bases are a match to TRBD2. Germline lookup yields CDR1 LNHNV and CDR2 YYDKDF (reference sequence). The CDR3 loop spans 16 amino acids. V dropped 3 bases and J dropped 7; count of bases not matched to a gene: 9. As DNA, the CDR3 is TGTGCCACCAGCAGCTACCTAGCGGGGGCAGTTAATGAGCAGTTCTTC. It codes for CATSSYLAGAVNEQFF.

This clonotype was seen at least ten times. J is TRBJ2-5 and V is TRBV7-9, with D unclear. This CDR3 has 11 residues. Trimming took 6 bases from V and 4 from J, leaving 6 bases between them. Germline V gene data show CDR1 as SEHNR and CDR2 as FQNEAQ (reference sequence). The CDR3 bases are TGTGCCAGCAGTCGAATAGAGACCCAGTACTTC. This codes for CASSRIETQYF.

This clonotype was seen at least ten times. The chain is built from TRBV20-1 and TRBJ1-3; D not resolved. Deletions cut 6 bases from V and 0 bases from J, with 12 bases between. The CDR3 contains 14 residues. Germline V gene data show CDR1 as DFQATT and CDR2 as SNEGSKA (reference sequence). The CDR3: CSAPSQNSGNTIYF. The CDR3 bases are TGCAGTGCCCCCAGTCAGAACTCTGGAAACACCATATATTTT.

This clonotype showed up many times. CDR3 nucleotides: TGCAGTGCTAGCCAATATACCGGGACAGGACAAGAGACCCAGTACTTC. Its protein product is CSASQYTGTGQETQYF. The V gene is TRBV20-1, the J gene TRBJ2-5; the match to TRBD1 covers 8 bases. Germline V gives CDR1 DFQATT, CDR2 SNEGSKA (reference sequence). V lost 3 bases, J lost 2 bases, and 11 bases stayed unmatched. CDR3 length equals 16 residues.

This clonotype was detected many times. The CDR3 loop is CASRPVGGQTNQPQHF. In nucleotides, the CDR3 is TGTGCCAGCCGCCCGGTAGGGGGACAGACGAATCAGCCCCAGCATTTT. V is TRBV27 and J is TRBJ1-5; 7 positions agree with TRBD1. The CDR3 is 16 amino acids. The ends lost 8 bases at V and 4 bases at J; junction bases unmatched: 14. Germline lookup yields CDR1 MNHEY and CDR2 SMNVEV (reference sequence).

The chain uses TRBV2 and TRBJ2-3; the match to TRBD2 covers 14 bases. CDR1 is SNHLY, CDR2 FYNNEI, per germline. V lost 6 bases to trimming and J lost 5 bases; unmatched junction nucleotides: 7. CDR3 length equals 16 residues. CDR3 sequence reads: CASSSGTSGSLDTQYF. CDR3 sequence (DNA): TGTGCCAGCAGCTCTGGGACTAGCGGGAGTCTAGATACGCAGTATTTT.

This clonotype was found many times. V and J are TRBV3-1 and TRBJ2-4; D uncertain. The CDR3 is made up of 15 amino acids. V shed 1 base and J shed 7 bases, with 14 bases lying between them. CDR1 is LGHDT and CDR2 is YNNKEL in the germline V gene (reference sequence). The CDR3 region is CASSQGRVALNIQYF. The DNA of the CDR3 is TGTGCCAGCAGCCAAGGTCGAGTGGCCCTCAACATTCAGTACTTC.

In this sample, this clonotype turned up a few times. CDR3 DNA: TGCAGTGCACGGGACCTTGGTGAGCAGTTCTTC. Its translation: CSARDLGEQFF. The gene calls are TRBV20-1 and TRBJ2-1, with D perhaps given as TRBD1 or TRBD2 (5 bases each). The germline gives CDR1 DFQATT, CDR2 SNEGSKA (reference sequence). CDR3 length: 11 residues. The V end lost 6 bases, the J end lost 9 bases, and 12 bases lay between the germline ends.

The chain joins TRBV4-1 to TRBJ2-7, with D perhaps matching TRBD2 (6 bases). CDR1 and CDR2 from the germline V gene are MGHRA and YSYEKL. The CDR3 extends over 16 amino acids. The V end lost 0 bases, the J end lost 0 bases, and 12 bases lay between the germline ends. The CDR3 nucleotides are TGCGCCAGCAGCCAAGATTCGTTCGGGAGCTCCTACGAGCAGTACTTC. As protein: CASSQDSFGSSYEQYF.

This clonotype has a count of ten or more. The V gene is TRBV20-1, the J gene TRBJ2-7; D perhaps matches TRBD1 (6 bases). This CDR3 comprises 13 residues. V dropped 5 bases and J dropped 7 bases, with 18 bases sitting between them. The germline gives CDR1 DFQATT, CDR2 SNEGSKA (reference sequence). The CDR3 bases are TGCAGTGCTCCTGACAGGAGGCGACGGGAGCAGTACTTC. Its protein is CSAPDRRRREQYF.

This clonotype occurred many times. The chain recombines TRBV28 with TRBJ1-2, with 11 bases that match TRBD1. In germline, CDR1 is MDHEN, CDR2 SYDVKM. V lost 7 bases and J lost 4; bases outside the gene matches: 5. This CDR3 is 14 amino acids long. The CDR3 DNA follows: TGTGCCAGCACTTCGGGACAGGGGGTCTATGGCTACACCTTC. Translation gives CASTSGQGVYGYTF.

V and J are TRBV4-2 and TRBJ1-5, with D possibly TRBD1 on 6 matching bases. The germline CDR1 and CDR2 sequences are LGHNA and YNFKEQ. V was trimmed by 4 bases and J by 3 bases, leaving 10 bases between them. This CDR3 spans 14 amino acids. CDR3: CASSLGQSNQPQHF. CDR3 nucleotide sequence: TGTGCCAGCAGCCTGGGACAATCCAATCAGCCCCAGCATTTT.

This clonotype was detected many times. V usage is TRBV30 and J usage is TRBJ1-2, with 8 bases lining up with TRBD1. V dropped 1 base and J dropped 4; count of bases not matched to a gene: 8. CDR1 and CDR2 (germline): GTSNPN, SVGIG (reference sequence). CDR3 length equals 15 residues. In DNA form, the CDR3 reads TGTGCCTGGAGTGAGGCAGGGGGCCCCCTCTATGGCTACACCTTC. This encodes CAWSEAGGPLYGYTF.

This clonotype was counted at least ten times. The V and J genes are TRBV2 and TRBJ2-4, with D uncertain. There are 12 residues in the CDR3. Trimming took 6 bases from V and 4 from J, leaving 7 bases between them. The germline V gene has CDR1 SNHLY and CDR2 FYNNEI. This CDR3 reads CASRADKNIQYF. CDR3 sequence (DNA): TGTGCCAGCAGAGCCGATAAAAACATTCAGTACTTC.

This clonotype was detected a few times. A much more abundant neighbour one base away suggests this may be a read error. The V call is TRBV20-1, the J call TRBJ2-7; D might be TRBD1 (6 bases). Germline CDR1 and CDR2: DFQATT and SNEGSKA (reference sequence). This CDR3 has 15 amino acids. The ends were cut back, 2 bases at V and 0 bases at J, with 14 bases in the middle. The CDR3 spells CSARPFSRGSYEQYF. The DNA for the CDR3 is TGCAGTGCTAGACCCTTTAGCAGGGGCTCCTACGAGCAGTACTTC.

This clonotype was counted ten times or more. The V call is TRBV6-1, the J call TRBJ2-3, with 7 bases lining up with TRBD2. The V segment lost 9 bases and the J segment 2 bases; nucleotides outside the gene matches: 8. This CDR3 has 14 amino acids. Germline values: CDR1 MNHNS, CDR2 SASEGT. CDR3 in amino acids: CASLPSGNTDTQYF. The CDR3 coding sequence is TGTGCCAGTCTCCCTAGCGGAAACACAGATACGCAGTATTTT.

This clonotype was found many times. The V call is TRBV19, the J call TRBJ1-1; D is possibly TRBD1 (5 bases). V lost 6 bases and J lost 5, with 13 bases in between. CDR1 is LNHDA, CDR2 SQIVND, per germline (reference sequence). The CDR3 has 13 residues. The CDR3 spells CASSQGPGTEAFF. The CDR3 nucleotides read TGTGCCAGTAGCCAGGGTCCGGGGACTGAAGCTTTCTTT.

This clonotype came up many times. This chain connects TRBV24-1 to TRBJ2-2; D ambiguous. Per the germline V gene, CDR1 is KGHDR and CDR2 is SFDVKD. Trimming shortened V by 7 bases and J by 3 bases, and 8 bases separated the two germline ends. CDR3 length: 13 residues. CDR3 in DNA: TGTGCCACCAGGGCCACCCACACCGGGGAGCTGTTTTTT. Translated, it gives CATRATHTGELFF.

This clonotype was picked up many times. V gene TRBV20-1 combines with J gene TRBJ1-4; 9 bases are shared with TRBD1. Germline lookup yields CDR1 DFQATT and CDR2 SNEGSKA (reference sequence). CDR3 length equals 16 residues. The J segment lost 4 bases and the V segment lost 3 bases, leaving 9 bases of the junction unmatched. The CDR3 DNA follows: TGCAGTGCTAGGTCGTACAGGGGGCATAGTAATGAAAAACTGTTTTTT. This encodes CSARSYRGHSNEKLFF.

Many counts were recorded for this clonotype. V is TRBV20-1 and J is TRBJ1-6; D is possibly TRBD1 (6 bases). This CDR3 has 14 residues. Trimming took off 2 bases at V and 5 bases at J, with 10 bases between the two ends. The germline V gene encodes CDR1 DFQATT and CDR2 SNEGSKA (reference sequence). CDR3 residues: CSARSAGDNSPLHF. The CDR3 nucleotides read TGCAGTGCTAGATCGGCAGGGGATAATTCACCCCTCCACTTT.

This clonotype was seen at least ten times. V usage is TRBV6-2 or TRBV6-3 and J usage is TRBJ2-5, with D unresolved. CDR3 size: 15 residues. With 5 bases removed from V and 1 base from J, the gap between germline ends came to 14 bases. Germline CDR1 MNHEY, CDR2 SVGEGT. This CDR3 reads CASSGPWAAQETQYF. The CDR3 DNA reads as TGTGCCAGCAGTGGGCCTTGGGCGGCCCAAGAGACCCAGTACTTC.

Many counts were recorded for this clonotype. This chain connects TRBV7-2 to TRBJ2-2; 9 positions agree with TRBD2. J gave up 1 base and V 2 bases, and 8 bases lay outside the gene matches. CDR3 length: 18 amino acids. Germline CDR1 reads SGHTA; CDR2 reads FQGNSA. The CDR3 loop is CASSLRASGAKNTGELFF. The CDR3 DNA reads TGTGCCAGCAGCTTAAGGGCTAGCGGGGCTAAGAACACCGGGGAGCTGTTTTTT.

There are many counts of this clonotype. This chain uses TRBV11-1 with TRBJ1-1; D is perhaps TRBD1 (6 bases). Per germline, CDR1 SGHAT and CDR2 FQDESV (reference sequence). V lost 8 bases, J lost 1 base, and 11 bases lay in between. The CDR3 has 13 amino acids. CDR3: CASSGQPNTEAFF. In DNA form, the CDR3 reads TGTGCCAGCTCCGGACAGCCGAACACTGAAGCTTTCTTT.

This clonotype has a handful of counts. This chain joins TRBV20-1 and TRBJ2-7; D is unresolved. V was shortened by 6 bases and J by 2 bases, with 8 bases between the two germline ends. The CDR3 loop spans 11 amino acids. Germline CDR1 and CDR2: DFQATT and SNEGSKA (reference sequence). In DNA form, the CDR3 reads TGCAGTGCGCAGCTCCCCTACGAGCAGTACTTC. It is translated as CSAQLPYEQYF.

Only a few counts were recorded for this clonotype. The genes are TRBV19 and TRBJ2-7; 11 bases agree with TRBD1. Germline V gene data show CDR1 as LNHDA and CDR2 as SQIVND (reference sequence). This CDR3 contains 13 residues. V shed 5 bases and J 6 bases; nucleotides not matched to a gene: 3. CDR3 region: CASSGTGGLEQYF. CDR3 in DNA: TGTGCCAGTAGTGGGACAGGGGGGCTCGAGCAGTACTTC.

This clonotype showed up many times. The chain carries TRBV2 and TRBJ1-5; D is undetermined. The CDR3 extends over 13 amino acids. Trimming stripped 4 bases from V and 2 bases from J, with 6 bases between. Germline CDR1 SNHLY, CDR2 FYNNEI. The CDR3 reads CASSVGGNQPQHF. As DNA, the CDR3 is TGTGCCAGCAGTGTAGGCGGCAATCAGCCCCAGCATTTT.

This clonotype has a count of ten or more. The chain combines TRBV19 with TRBJ1-5; D not resolved. Trimming cost V 8 bases and J 2 bases, with 7 bases left between them. Germline CDR1 LNHDA, CDR2 SQIVND (reference sequence). CDR3 length: 12 amino acids. The CDR3 nucleotides are TGTGCCAGTCAATGGGGCAATCAGCCCCAGCATTTT. Amino acid sequence: CASQWGNQPQHF.